This T cell receptor beta chain stems from a study of blood T cells in healthy people across ages (dated by TCRdb to about 2015). Regarding the complete study: Template switching captured roughly one uniquely barcoded TCR beta cDNA molecule per two T cells in model experiments. Age-related changes in TCR beta repertoire diversity were measured in the study by deep sequencing normalized with unique cDNA molecular identifiers. Four age groups were formed from the donors: young (average approximately 17 years), middle-aged (just under 40), aged (62) and long-lived (more than 75). To avoid experimental bias, donors of different ages were distributed randomly across sequencing lanes. For two donors (one aged 18 to 29 and one aged 80 or older), the study analyzed two additional independent replicas of 1 million unique cDNA reads from the same blood draw.

This clonotype occurred a few times. The antigen this receptor binds is unknown. The sample holds no much larger clone one base away, and base qualities are not on file. Library method: 5' RACE. Reads for this sample came from an Illumina HiSeq 2500. The second PCR ran for roughly 7 to 11 cycles and used a J-beta primer mix along with a sample-barcoded 5' primer. A unique molecular identifier was introduced onto each TCR beta cDNA molecule by a template-switch 5' adaptor carrying 12 random nucleotides. At least 2.5 million CDR3-containing paired-end reads were obtained from each sample. First-strand cDNA synthesis was performed from all RNA using the Mint cDNA synthesis kit, with priming by a TRBC-specific oligonucleotide. All cDNA was treated with uracil-DNA glycosylase and then went through a first 18-cycle PCR with the universal primers M1SS and BC2_uni_R. Per the source publication's procedure: Normalization of each sample was performed by random selection of 1 million high-quality reads, each carrying a distinct molecular identifier. Reads sharing molecular identifiers were discarded rather than binned into consensus sequences. CDR3 identification, clonotype clustering and error correction used MiTCR with a Q25 quality threshold and the strictest error-elimination algorithm. A nonparametric unseen species model with Euler transformation was used to estimate a lower bound on total TCR beta diversity. Using fastp trimming at Q25 and MiXCR clonotype assembly, TCRdb reanalyzed the public sequencing data and kept in-frame beta chains. Rows are unified per CDR3 protein, each entry keeping the most common DNA and genes. The V and J calls shown here were made by TCRdb, not taken from the authors' results. Recorded for this sample are roughly 800,000 distinct CDR3 sequences; about 62% of them occurred a single time. The ten largest clones represent approximately 23% of the sample.

The paper as a whole reports these results and caveats: Observed TCR beta diversity per million T cells fell roughly linearly with age, and a significant reduction was already apparent by age roughly 41. Bulk unsorted PBMC profiling prevented conclusive comparison of naive and antigen-experienced compartments. Because donor CMV infection status was unknown, age-related changes in expanded clonotypes were potentially confounded. There was a strong correlation between observed TCR beta diversity and the percentage of naive T cells measured by flow cytometry. Total diversity estimates from one million sequenced T cells were considered lower bounds and underestimates. The long-lived group showed more naive CD4+ T cells, fewer expanded clones and increased TCR diversity than the aged group, suggesting age selection.

The donors were 40 or so Caucasian individuals from Russia, aged roughly 6 to 90 years, who were systemically healthy. Around 9.7 milliliters of peripheral blood were collected from each donor into EDTA-treated Vacutainer tubes. Ficoll-Paque density-gradient centrifugation was used to isolate PBMCs, with at least 6 million per sample. Trizol reagent was used to extract total RNA from PBMCs, with at least 6 micrograms per sample. For every donor, an aliquot of PBMCs went through flow cytometry to measure the percentages of naive CD45RAhigh/CD27high T cells. This clonotype originated in a man younger than 45 in good health. The sequencing input was blood.

The bases read TGTGCCAGCAGTGTTACCGGGACCTATGGCTACACCTTC. Its protein product is CASSVTGTYGYTF. The chain links TRBV28 with TRBJ1-2; the D gene is perhaps TRBD1, on 5 matching bases. The V and J ends are trimmed by 5 bases and 4 bases, leaving 11 bases between them. CDR1 is given as MDHEN and CDR2 as SYDVKM, both from the germline V gene. From cysteine to phenylalanine, the CDR3 is 13 amino acids long. Kept here is only the CDR3 DNA, which spans 39 bases and is read in frame from base 1.